This T cell receptor beta chain stems from a study of T cell responses to AZD1222 COVID-19 vaccine. Background on the study: Samples with a second dose at about 4 or about 12 weeks were pooled together.

Here immunoSEQ multiplex PCR was the method, and the copy in TCRdb shows in-frame clones only, minus some. Altogether fewer than 90,000 clones are present, roughly nine tenths being singletons, with the ten largest covering roughly a quarter. V lost 7 bases and J lost 5, with 11 bases in between. Germline CDR1 reads SNHLY; CDR2 reads FYNNEI. CDR3 length: 13 residues. Worth noting for this clone: The target antigen is unknown.

The study, taken as a whole, reports: Clonal diversity may have been underestimated, and the donors were mostly white British, with more females than males. Baseline seropositives among AZD1222 recipients totaled only five to seven. Spike was spanned by vaccine-associated CD4 TCRs, which were dominant at 160-218 and 743-854.

The chain is built from TRBV2 and TRBJ1-4, with D possibly TRBD1 on 6 matching bases. The material was peripheral blood, obtained on day 0 of AZD1222 vaccination. This TCR derives from an adult in good health. The CDR3 loop reads CASNARGNEKLFF. DNA for the CDR3: TGTGCCAGCAACGCCAGGGGAAATGAAAAACTGTTTTTT.